The clone carrying this T cell receptor beta chain was seen a handful of times. The antigen remains unidentified. This entry comes from a study of T-cell memory formation after mild COVID-19. Regarding the study as a whole: Still unconfirmed is whether the second-wave clones peaking on day 37 recognized SARS-CoV-2. Some clones that responded were present in memory (sampled pre-infection), which suggests cross-reactive memory joined. While clones contracting from day 15 to 85 were balanced between CD4 and CD8, later expanders leaned CD4+.

With V trimmed by 4 bases and J by 9 bases, 2 bases remained unmatched. The CDR3 is made up of 13 amino acids. Germline V lookup: CDR1 LNHDA, CDR2 SQIVND (reference sequence). TCRdb reprocessed the 5' RACE reads with MiXCR, giving one entry per CDR3 protein. The table has some 62,000 distinct CDR3 sequences, roughly 10% seen once. The TCR was taken from a young man who had mild COVID-19 (a few samples of this study predate the infection). Cell type and time point are not known. The sequenced material came from PBMCs or a T cell subset sorted from them (not recorded which). The rearrangement uses TRBV19 and TRBJ1-6, with 8 nucleotides matching TRBD1. The chain's CDR3 is CASSTGTGSPLHF. CDR3 DNA: TGTGCCAGTAGTACAGGGACAGGTTCACCCCTCCACTTT.